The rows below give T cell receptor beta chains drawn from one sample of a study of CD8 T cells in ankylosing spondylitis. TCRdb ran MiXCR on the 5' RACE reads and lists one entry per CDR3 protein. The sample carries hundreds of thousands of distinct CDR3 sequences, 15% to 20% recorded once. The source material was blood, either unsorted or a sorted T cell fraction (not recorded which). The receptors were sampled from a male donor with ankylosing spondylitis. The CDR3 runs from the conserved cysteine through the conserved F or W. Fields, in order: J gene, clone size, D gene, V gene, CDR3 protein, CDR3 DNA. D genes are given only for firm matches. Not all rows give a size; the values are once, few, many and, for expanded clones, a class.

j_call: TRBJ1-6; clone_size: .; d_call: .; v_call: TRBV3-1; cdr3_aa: CASSQMRPGAHSPLHF; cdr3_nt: TGTGCCAGCAGCCAAATGCGGCCAGGGGCTCACTCACCCCTCCACTTT
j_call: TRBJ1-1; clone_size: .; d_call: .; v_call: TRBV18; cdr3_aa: CASSPFPATEAFF; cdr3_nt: TGTGCCAGCTCACCTTTTCCGGCCACTGAAGCTTTCTTT
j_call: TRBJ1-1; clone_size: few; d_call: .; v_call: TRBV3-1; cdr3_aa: CASSRSSRATEAFF; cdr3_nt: TGTGCCAGCAGCCGGAGCTCCAGGGCCACTGAAGCTTTCTTT
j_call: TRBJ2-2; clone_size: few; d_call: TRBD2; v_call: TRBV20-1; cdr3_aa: CSALAGGVGTGELFF; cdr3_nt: TGCAGTGCTTTAGCGGGAGGGGTAGGCACCGGGGAGCTGTTTTTT
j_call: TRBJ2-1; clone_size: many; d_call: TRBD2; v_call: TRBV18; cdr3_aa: CASSPRQLAGENNEQFF; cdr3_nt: TGTGCCAGCTCACCACGTCAACTAGCGGGCGAAAACAATGAGCAGTTCTTC
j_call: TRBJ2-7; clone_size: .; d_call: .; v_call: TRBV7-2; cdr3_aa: CASSYIAYEQYF; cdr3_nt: TGTGCCAGCAGCTATATTGCCTACGAGCAGTACTTC
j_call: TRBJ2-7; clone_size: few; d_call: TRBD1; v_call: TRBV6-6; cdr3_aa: CASSGGTGGEQYF; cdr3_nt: TGTGCCAGCAGTGGAGGGACAGGGGGAGAGCAGTACTTC
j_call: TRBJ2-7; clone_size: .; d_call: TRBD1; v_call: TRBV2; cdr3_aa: CASLTGTGVRWEQYF; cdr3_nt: TGTGCCAGCTTAACCGGGACAGGGGTCCGGTGGGAGCAGTACTTC
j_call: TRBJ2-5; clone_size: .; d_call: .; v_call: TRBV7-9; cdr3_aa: CASSFLSIQETQYF; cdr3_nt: TGTGCCAGCAGCTTTCTAAGTATACAAGAGACCCAGTACTTC
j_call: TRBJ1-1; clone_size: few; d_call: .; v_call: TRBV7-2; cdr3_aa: CASSLKDGGEAFF; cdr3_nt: TGTGCCAGCAGCTTAAAGGACGGTGGGGAAGCTTTCTTT
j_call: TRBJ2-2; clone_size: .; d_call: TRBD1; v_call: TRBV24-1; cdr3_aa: CATSDPDRVGELFF; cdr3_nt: TGTGCCACCAGTGATCCGGACAGGGTAGGGGAGCTGTTTTTT
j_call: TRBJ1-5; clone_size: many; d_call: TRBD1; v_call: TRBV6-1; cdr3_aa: CASSLGQGGNQPQHF; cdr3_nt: TGTGCCAGCAGCCTGGGACAGGGAGGTAATCAGCCCCAGCATTTT
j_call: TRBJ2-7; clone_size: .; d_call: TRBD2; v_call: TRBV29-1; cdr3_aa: CSVALGLAEPYEQYF; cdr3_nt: TGCAGCGTCGCCCTAGGGCTAGCGGAACCCTACGAGCAGTACTTC
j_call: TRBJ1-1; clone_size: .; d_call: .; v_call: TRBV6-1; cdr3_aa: CASSEGTFVSNTEAFF; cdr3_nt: TGTGCCAGCAGTGAAGGCACCTTCGTATCTAACACTGAAGCTTTCTTT
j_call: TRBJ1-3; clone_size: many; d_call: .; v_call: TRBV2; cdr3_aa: CASSPGRAASGNTIYF; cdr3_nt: TGTGCCAGCAGCCCCGGTAGGGCGGCCAGTGGAAACACCATATATTTT
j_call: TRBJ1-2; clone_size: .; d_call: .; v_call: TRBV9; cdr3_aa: CASSLQESPNYGYTF; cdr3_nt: TGTGCCAGCAGCCTTCAAGAGAGTCCTAACTATGGCTACACCTTC
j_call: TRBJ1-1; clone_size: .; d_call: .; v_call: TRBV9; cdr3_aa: CASSVEGEQANTEAFF; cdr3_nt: TGTGCCAGCAGCGTAGAAGGAGAGCAGGCGAACACTGAAGCTTTCTTT
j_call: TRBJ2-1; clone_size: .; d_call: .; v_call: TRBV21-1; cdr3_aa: CASSKTGIALKNNEQFF; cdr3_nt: TGTGCCAGCAGCAAAACAGGGATAGCCCTGAAAAACAATGAGCAGTTCTTC
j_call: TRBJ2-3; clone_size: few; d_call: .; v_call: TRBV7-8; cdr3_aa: CASSSKPRGTDTQYF; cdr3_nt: TGTGCCAGCAGCTCAAAACCGCGGGGCACAGATACGCAGTATTTT
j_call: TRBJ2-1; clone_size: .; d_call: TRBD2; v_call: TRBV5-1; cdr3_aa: CASSLVVSGSDEQFF; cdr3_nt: TGCGCCAGCAGCTTGGTGGTTAGCGGGAGCGATGAGCAGTTCTTC
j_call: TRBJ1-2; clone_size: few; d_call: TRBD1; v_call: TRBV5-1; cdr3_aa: CASSQGQGTYGYTF; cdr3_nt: TGCGCCAGCAGCCAAGGACAGGGGACCTATGGCTACACCTTC
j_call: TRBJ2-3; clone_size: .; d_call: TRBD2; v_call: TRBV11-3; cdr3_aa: CASSSVGGSTQYF; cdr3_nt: TGTGCCAGCAGCTCTGTGGGGGGGTCAACGCAGTATTTT
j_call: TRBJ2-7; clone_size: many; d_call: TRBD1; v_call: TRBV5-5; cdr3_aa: CASSAGQGGVSYEQYF; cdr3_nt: TGTGCCAGCAGCGCCGGACAGGGGGGCGTATCCTACGAGCAGTACTTC
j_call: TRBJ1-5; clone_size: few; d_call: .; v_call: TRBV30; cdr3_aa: CAWSGPGARNQPQHF; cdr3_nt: TGTGCCTGGAGCGGCCCCGGGGCGAGGAATCAGCCCCAGCATTTT
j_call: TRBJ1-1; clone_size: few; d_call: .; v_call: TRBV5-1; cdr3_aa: CASRRGGSNTEAFF; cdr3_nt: TGCGCCAGCAGGCGGGGGGGCTCGAACACTGAAGCTTTCTTT
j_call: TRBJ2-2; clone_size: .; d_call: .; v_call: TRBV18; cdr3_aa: CASSPSANTGELFF; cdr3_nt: TGTGCCAGCTCACCAAGCGCGAACACCGGGGAGCTGTTTTTT
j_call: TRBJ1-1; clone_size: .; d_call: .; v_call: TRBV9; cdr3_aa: CASSVGVLNTEAFF; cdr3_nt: TGTGCCAGCAGCGTAGGAGTCCTTAACACTGAAGCTTTCTTT
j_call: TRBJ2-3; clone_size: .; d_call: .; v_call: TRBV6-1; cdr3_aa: CASVKGPGADTQYF; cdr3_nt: TGTGCCTCCGTTAAGGGGCCCGGGGCAGATACGCAGTATTTT
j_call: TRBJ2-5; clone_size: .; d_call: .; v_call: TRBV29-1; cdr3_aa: CSVVMSQETQYF; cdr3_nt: TGCAGCGTTGTCATGAGCCAAGAGACCCAGTACTTC
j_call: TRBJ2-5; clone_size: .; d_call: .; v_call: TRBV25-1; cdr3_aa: CASSEKWETQYF; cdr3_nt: TGTGCCAGCAGTGAGAAATGGGAGACCCAGTACTTC
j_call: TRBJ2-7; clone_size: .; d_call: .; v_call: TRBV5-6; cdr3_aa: CACSLEGRVGYEQYF; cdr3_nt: TGTGCCTGCAGCTTGGAAGGGAGAGTGGGCTACGAGCAGTACTTC
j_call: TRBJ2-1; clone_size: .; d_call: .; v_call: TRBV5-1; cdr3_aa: CASSLGDGNNEQFF; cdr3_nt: TGCGCCAGCAGCTTGGGAGACGGCAACAATGAGCAGTTCTTC
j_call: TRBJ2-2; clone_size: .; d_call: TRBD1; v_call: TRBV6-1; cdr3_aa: CASSRTGWGTGELFF; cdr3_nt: TGTGCCAGCAGCCGGACAGGGTGGGGCACCGGGGAGCTGTTTTTT
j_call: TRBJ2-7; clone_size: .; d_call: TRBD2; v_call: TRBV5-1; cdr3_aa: CASSLASAGGTYEQYF; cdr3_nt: TGCGCCAGCAGCTTGGCCTCCGCGGGGGGAACCTACGAGCAGTACTTC
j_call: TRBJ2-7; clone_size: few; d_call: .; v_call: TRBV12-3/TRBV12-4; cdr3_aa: CASSLTPQPSYEQYF; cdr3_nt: TGTGCCAGCAGTTTAACCCCCCAGCCCTCCTACGAGCAGTACTTC
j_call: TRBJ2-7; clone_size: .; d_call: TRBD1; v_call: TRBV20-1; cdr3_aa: CSALPGTGLYEQYF; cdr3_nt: TGCAGTGCTTTACCTGGGACAGGACTCTACGAGCAGTACTTC
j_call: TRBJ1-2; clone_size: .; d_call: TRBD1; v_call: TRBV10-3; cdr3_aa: CAISSQPGQGIGYGYTF; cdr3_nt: TGTGCCATCTCTTCGCAACCGGGACAGGGGATCGGCTATGGCTACACCTTC
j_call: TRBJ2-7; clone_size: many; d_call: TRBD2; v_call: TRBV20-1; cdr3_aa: CSALPGTRAYEQYF; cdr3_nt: TGCAGTGCTCTCCCCGGGACTAGAGCCTACGAGCAGTACTTC
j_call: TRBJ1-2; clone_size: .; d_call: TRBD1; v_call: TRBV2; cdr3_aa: CASSVRDRDGYTF; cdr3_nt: TGTGCCAGCAGTGTGAGGGACAGGGATGGCTACACCTTC
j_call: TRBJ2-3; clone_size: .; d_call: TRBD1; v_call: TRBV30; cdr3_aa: CAWTLRGRTDTQYF; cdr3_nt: TGTGCCTGGACCCTGAGGGGGCGCACAGATACGCAGTATTTT
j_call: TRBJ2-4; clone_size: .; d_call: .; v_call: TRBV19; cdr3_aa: CASSMKGIIQYF; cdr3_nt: TGTGCCAGTAGTATGAAGGGGATCATTCAGTACTTC
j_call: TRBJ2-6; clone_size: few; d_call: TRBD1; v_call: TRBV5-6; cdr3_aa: CASSLGGDRGFSGANVLTF; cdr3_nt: TGTGCCAGCAGCTTGGGGGGCGACAGGGGATTCTCTGGGGCCAACGTCCTGACTTTC
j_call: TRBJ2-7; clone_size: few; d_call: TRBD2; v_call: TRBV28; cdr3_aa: CASSLPPRGGEQYF; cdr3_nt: TGTGCCAGCAGTTTACCCCCTCGGGGGGGCGAGCAGTACTTC
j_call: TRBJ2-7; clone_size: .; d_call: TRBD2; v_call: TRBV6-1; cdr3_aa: CASSPSGGAGYEQYF; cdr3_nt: TGTGCCAGCAGTCCTAGCGGGGGGGCAGGGTACGAGCAGTACTTC
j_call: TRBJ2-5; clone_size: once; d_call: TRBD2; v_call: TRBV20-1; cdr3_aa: CSASQRTSGGETQYF; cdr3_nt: TGCAGTGCTTCTCAGCGGACTAGCGGGGGGGAGACCCAGTACTTC
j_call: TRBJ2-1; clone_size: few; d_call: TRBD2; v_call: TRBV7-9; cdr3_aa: CASSAASGGKNEQFF; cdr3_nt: TGTGCCAGCAGCGCCGCTAGCGGGGGGAAGAATGAGCAGTTCTTC
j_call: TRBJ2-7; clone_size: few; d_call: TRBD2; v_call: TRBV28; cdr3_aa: CASRTSGTTYEQYF; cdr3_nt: TGTGCCAGCAGGACTAGCGGGACCACCTACGAGCAGTACTTC
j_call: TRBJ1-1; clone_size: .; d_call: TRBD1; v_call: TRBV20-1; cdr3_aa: CSAPDRGRNTEAFF; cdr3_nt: TGCAGTGCCCCGGACAGGGGGAGGAACACTGAAGCTTTCTTT
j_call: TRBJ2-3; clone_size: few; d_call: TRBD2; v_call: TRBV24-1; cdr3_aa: CATSTPGLAGADGSDTQYF; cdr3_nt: TGTGCCACCAGTACCCCGGGACTAGCGGGAGCGGATGGGAGCGATACGCAGTATTTT
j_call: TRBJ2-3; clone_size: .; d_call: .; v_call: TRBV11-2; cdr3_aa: CASSWLGDPTDTQYF; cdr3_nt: TGTGCCAGCAGCTGGTTGGGGGACCCCACAGATACGCAGTATTTT
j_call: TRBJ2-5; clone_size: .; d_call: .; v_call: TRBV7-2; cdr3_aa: CASSFGGRGAQYF; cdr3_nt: TGTGCCAGCAGCTTCGGGGGGCGCGGGGCCCAGTACTTC
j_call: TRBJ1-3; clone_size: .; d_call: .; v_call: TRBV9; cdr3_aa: CASSVEGTNTIYF; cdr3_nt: TGTGCCAGCAGCGTAGAGGGGACAAACACCATATATTTT
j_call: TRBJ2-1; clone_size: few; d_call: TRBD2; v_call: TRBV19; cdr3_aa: CASSLRLAGGPWHEQFF; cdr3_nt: TGTGCCAGTAGTCTCCGACTAGCGGGAGGGCCTTGGCATGAGCAGTTCTTC
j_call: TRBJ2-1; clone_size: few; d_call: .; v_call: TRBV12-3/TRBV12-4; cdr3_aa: CASSPPGPGGEFF; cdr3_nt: TGTGCCAGCAGCCCACCGGGACCCGGCGGGGAGTTCTTC